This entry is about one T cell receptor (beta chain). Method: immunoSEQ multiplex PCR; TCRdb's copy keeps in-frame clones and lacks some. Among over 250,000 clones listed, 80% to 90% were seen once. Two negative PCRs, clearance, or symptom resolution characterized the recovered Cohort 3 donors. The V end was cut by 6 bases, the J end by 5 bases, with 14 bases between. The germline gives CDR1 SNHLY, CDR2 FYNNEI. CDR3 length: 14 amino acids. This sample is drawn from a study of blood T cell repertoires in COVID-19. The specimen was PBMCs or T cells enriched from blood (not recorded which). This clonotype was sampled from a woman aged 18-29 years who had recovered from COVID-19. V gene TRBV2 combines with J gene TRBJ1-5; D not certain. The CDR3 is CASSARLVDQPQHF. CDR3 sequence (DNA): TGTGCCAGCAGCGCCAGGTTAGTCGATCAGCCCCAGCATTTT.